Following are 6 T cell receptor beta chains from one sample sequenced in a study of shared clonotypes between healthy human individuals. Only CD45RO-negative cells positively selected for CCR7 counted as naive CD8 cells, so terminally differentiated effector memory CD45RA+ cells were excluded. Only in-frame clones appear in the TCRdb table, and some are missing; sequencing was by immunoSEQ multiplex PCR. The sample includes 500,000 to 700,000 clones, around 96% of them seen just once. Material for sequencing was naive CD8+ T cells sorted from blood. These TCRs come from a woman younger than 45 in good health.

V is TRBV7-6 and J is TRBJ2-5; TRBD2 agrees at 7 bases. The CDR3 covers 17 residues. With 1 base clipped from V and 5 bases from J, the junction kept 13 bases outside the gene matches. The germline V gene encodes CDR1 SGHVS and CDR2 FNYEAQ. Here the CDR3 DNA reads TGTGCCAGCAGCTTAGAGGATATTGCGGGAGTGGGTGAGACCCAGTACTTC. It encodes CASSLEDIAGVGETQYF.

Concerning this clone itself: The sample carries other DNA sequences with the same CDR3. This chain joins TRBV27 and TRBJ2-5; D ambiguous. The CDR3 runs 11 residues. Per germline, CDR1 MNHEY and CDR2 SMNVEV (reference sequence). V was cut by 3 bases and J by 5 bases, with 4 bases left in between. CDR3 protein: CASSFRETQYF. CDR3 bases: TGTGCCAGCAGTTTCAGGGAGACCCAGTACTTC.

The V gene is TRBV5-8, the J gene TRBJ1-1; D remains unclear. Germline assignment: CDR1 SGHTS and CDR2 YDEGEE. Trimming removed 0 bases at V and 4 bases at J, with 7 bases between. This CDR3 spans 13 amino acids. CDR3 loop: CASSLVVSTEAFF. CDR3 nucleotides: TGTGCCAGCAGCTTGGTGGTGAGCACTGAAGCTTTCTTT.

A word on this clone: A much larger clone differs by one base, so this may be a read error. The same CDR3 arises from other DNA sequences in this sample as well. This chain connects TRBV2 to TRBJ1-1, with D unclear. V was clipped by 6 bases and J by 0 bases, with 2 bases between them. CDR3 length: 11 residues. The germline gives CDR1 SNHLY, CDR2 FYNNEI. CDR3: CASSMNTEAFF. As DNA, the CDR3 is TGTGCCAGCAGCATGAACACTGAAGCTTTCTTT. Based on the CDR3 plus reference TRBV2 and TRBJ1-1, the full variable domain is EPEVTQTPSHQVTQMGQEVILRCVPISNHLYFYWYRQILGQKVEFLVSFYNNEISEKSEIFDDQFSVERPDGSNFTLKIRSTKLEDSAMYFCASSMNTEAFFGQGTRLTVV.

The chain links TRBV7-6 to TRBJ2-7; 10 nucleotides match TRBD2. J gave up 4 bases and V 7 bases, and 10 bases lay outside the gene matches. This CDR3 is built from 15 residues. From germline, CDR1 is SGHVS and CDR2 FNYEAQ. This CDR3 is CASKPEAGGQYEQYF. The CDR3 DNA is TGTGCCAGCAAACCCGAAGCGGGAGGGCAGTACGAGCAGTACTTC.

This rearrangement joins TRBV7-8 to TRBJ2-7, with 7 bases that match TRBD2. The CDR3 is 15 residues long. Germline V gene lookup returns CDR1 SGHVS and CDR2 FQNEAQ. Trimming at V came to 2 bases and at J to 0 bases, leaving 4 bases not matched to a gene. DNA of the CDR3: TGTGCCAGCAGCTTACTAGCGGAAAGCTCCTACGAGCAGTACTTC. Its translation is CASSLLAESSYEQYF.